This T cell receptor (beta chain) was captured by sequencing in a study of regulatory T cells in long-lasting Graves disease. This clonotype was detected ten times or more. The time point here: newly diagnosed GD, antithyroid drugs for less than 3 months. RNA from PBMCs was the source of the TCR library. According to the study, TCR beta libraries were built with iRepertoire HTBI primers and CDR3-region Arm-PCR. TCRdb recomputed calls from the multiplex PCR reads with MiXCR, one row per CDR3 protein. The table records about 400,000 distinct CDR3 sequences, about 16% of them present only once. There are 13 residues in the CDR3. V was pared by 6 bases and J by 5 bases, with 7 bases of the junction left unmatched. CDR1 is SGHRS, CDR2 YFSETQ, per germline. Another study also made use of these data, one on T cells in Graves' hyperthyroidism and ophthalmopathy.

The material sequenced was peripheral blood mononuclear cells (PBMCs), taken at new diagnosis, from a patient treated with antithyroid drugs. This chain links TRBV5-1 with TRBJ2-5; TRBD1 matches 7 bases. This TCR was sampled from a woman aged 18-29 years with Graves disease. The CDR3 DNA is TGCGCCAGCACGACAGGGCGACAGGAGACCCAGTACTTC. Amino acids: CASTTGRQETQYF. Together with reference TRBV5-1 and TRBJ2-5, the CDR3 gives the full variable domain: KAGVTQTPRYLIKTRGQQVTLSCSPISGHRSVSWYQQTPGQGLQFLFEYFSETQRNKGNFPGRFSGRQFSNSRSEMNVSTLELGDSALYLCASTTGRQETQYFGPGTRLLVL.